The clone carrying this TCR beta chain was found many times. The target antigen is unknown. The data derive from a study of identical twins. Study-wide results and caveats: There was more out-of-frame TCR alpha sharing in monozygotic twins than models estimated.

Each CDR3 protein gets one entry after TCRdb re-called the 5' RACE reads with MiXCR. The profile shows around 470,000 distinct CDR3 sequences, 14% of them singletons. The CDR3 covers 14 residues. Germline CDR1 is SQVTM and CDR2 is ANQGSEA. V was shortened by 0 bases and J by 1 base, with 9 bases between the two germline ends. The same sample was also used in a study of yellow fever vaccine responses in identical twins.

The TCR was taken from a woman between 18 and 30 years old in good health. J is TRBJ1-1 and V is TRBV29-1; no firm D call. Sequenced input: CD4+ T cells sorted from blood. Written as DNA, the CDR3 is TGCAGCGTTGAAGATACAGCCGAGAACACTGAAGCTTTCTTT. As protein: CSVEDTAENTEAFF.